This TCR beta chain was sequenced in a study of CD8 T cells in Susac syndrome. cDNA came from roughly 0.47 to 1 ug RNA primed by random hexamers. One entry per CDR3 protein results from TCRdb running MiXCR on the immunoSEQ multiplex PCR reads. The sample yields about 150,000 distinct CDR3 sequences, 85% to 95% seen once. The CDR3 is 14 amino acids. V shed 4 bases and J shed 3 bases, with 13 bases lying between them. CDR1 is LGHDT and CDR2 is YNNKEL in the germline V gene (reference sequence). This chain links TRBV3-1 with TRBJ2-7, with D hard to call. Material: CD4+ T cells from PBMCs. This TCR came from a human donor with Susac syndrome. The chain's CDR3 is CASSPPDILYEQYF. The CDR3, as DNA: TGTGCCAGCAGCCCTCCCGACATCCTCTACGAGCAGTACTTC.